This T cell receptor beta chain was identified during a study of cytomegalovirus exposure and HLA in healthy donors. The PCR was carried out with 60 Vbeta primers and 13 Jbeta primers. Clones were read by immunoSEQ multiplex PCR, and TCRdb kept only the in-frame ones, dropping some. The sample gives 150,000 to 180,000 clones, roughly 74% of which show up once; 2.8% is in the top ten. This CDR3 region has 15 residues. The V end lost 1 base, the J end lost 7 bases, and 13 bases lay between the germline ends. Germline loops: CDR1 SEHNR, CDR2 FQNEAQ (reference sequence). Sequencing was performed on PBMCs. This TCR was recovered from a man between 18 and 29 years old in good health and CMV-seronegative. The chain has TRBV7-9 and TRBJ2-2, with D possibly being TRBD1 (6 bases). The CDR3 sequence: CASSLVGGANGELFF. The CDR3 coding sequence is TGTGCCAGCAGCTTAGTTGGGGGCGCGAACGGGGAGCTGTTTTTT.